This entry features one TCR beta chain sequence. What it recognizes is unknown. The germline V gene has CDR1 LNHNV and CDR2 YYDKDF (reference sequence). The CDR3 sequence is 15 residues long. J was trimmed by 4 bases and V by 2 bases; bases with no gene match: 2. The entry originates in a study of spatial heterogeneity in lung cancer. As for time point: blood at routine non-recurrence follow-up after resection. In each case, whole RNA from tumor, nontumor lung or frozen PBMC was sequenced unsorted. Study outcomes and limitations: Circulating ubiquitous expanded tumor TCRs were observed more frequently at resection than at follow-up.

TCRdb itself ran the 5' RACE reads through MiXCR, one entry per CDR3 protein. The data contain about 50,000 distinct CDR3 sequences, around 7% of them singletons. This TCR was sampled from a female donor with early-stage non-small cell lung cancer. This rearrangement joins TRBV15 to TRBJ2-5; TRBD1 agrees at 12 bases. This specimen was PBMCs, taken at follow-up. CDR3 in amino acids: CATSRWGQGAETQYF. For the CDR3, the DNA is TGTGCCACCAGCAGATGGGGACAGGGGGCAGAGACCCAGTACTTC.